This is a list of T cell receptor beta chains from one sample in a study of shared clonotypes between healthy human individuals. Only in-frame clones appear in the TCRdb table, and some are missing; sequencing was by immunoSEQ multiplex PCR. The sample shows approximately 2,000,000 clones, 93% of them seen only once. The sequencing input was naive CD8+ T cells from PBMCs. The receptors were sampled from a man between 18 and 29 years old in good health. Some clones in this sample may be carry-over from other donors' samples. Each CDR3 is given without its conserved first and last residue.

CDR3	V
ATSSWSSGRTGDEQF	TRBV15
ASSEIGGFTGGGYT	TRBV6-1
ASSVGQTTEQF	TRBV9
ASTPAAGWETQY	TRBV7-7
ASSDRGRAYEQY	TRBV6-1
ASSSSGSGYNEQF	TRBV2
SVDGLAGPTDTQY	TRBV29-1
ASSSGELF	TRBV10-2
ASSLFVGTGVGDYGYT	TRBV28
ASSRFSRGETQY	TRBV27
ASSRLAGPTDTQY	TRBV19
ASSNSGTGPYEQY	TRBV7-2
AWTPVMNTEAF	TRBV30
ASSQGSGRVDTQY	TRBV4-3
ASSSSLEETTDTQY	TRBV28
ASSLEGSSSYEQY	TRBV11-2
ARSILLAGVERRLVTDTQY	TRBV5-3
ASSSFRDSLTNEKLF	TRBV7-9
ASSTRASQNTEAF	TRBV7-9
ASRDRDRGTGELF	TRBV27
ASSYVLYEQY	TRBV7-9
ASSPPLHGSRETQY	TRBV5-6
ASSLKREGYNEQF	TRBV11-2
ASSAGRPGSSEAF	TRBV9
ASSLPSRIAGGSEQY	TRBV11-2
ASSLDQGKGDTEAF	TRBV5-1
ASSEGPATNEKLF	TRBV6-1
ASSLPGLRKSTDTQY	TRBV18
AWSDFGGGSSYNEQF	TRBV30
ASSYGQGLGEQY	TRBV6-5
ASSERDRSYGYT	TRBV5-1
ASSPWSYEQY	TRBV11-2
ASSPSAGPLYEQY	TRBV7-9
ASSFQGAGGPLLDTQY	TRBV27
ASSPAMGGGTGYEQY	TRBV18
ASSFPGPYEQY	TRBV7-9
ASSTIGGRGAPSTDTQY	TRBV21-1
ASSQDMAGGNEQY	TRBV4-2
ASSAGQAPWYEQY	TRBV9
ASSSYVTAKSYEQY	TRBV28
ASSIGRQSHQPQH	TRBV19
ASSLSGRSNQPQH	TRBV27
SAPSGAGGTGELF	TRBV29-1
ASSGPAGAYYEQY	TRBV5-1
ASSQSLDSYSNQPQH	TRBV7-9
ASSFKPGQKDGYT	TRBV13
ATSSFKGLQETQY	TRBV15
ASSILAGGTGELF	TRBV6-6
ASRGPPYEQY	TRBV11-2
ASRRGLAGGANVLT	TRBV27
ASSLSVTHYGYT	TRBV27
ASSLIAGYTDTQY	TRBV7-9
ASSVSLKGGQAKNIQY	TRBV9
ASSLTTGSGYT	TRBV5-5
ASSLDGSSYEQY	TRBV7-9
ASSWRDSHTDTQY	TRBV19